This TCR beta chain comes out of a study of blood T cell repertoires in COVID-19. As for the study in general: PBMCs, B-cell-depleted T cells, or T cells provided the cDNA or gDNA that made up the material.

Authors' methods: How many nucleated cells were present was estimated from reference gene primer amplification. TCRdb's table, derived via immunoSEQ multiplex PCR, lists solely in-frame clones and lacks some. Clone size and V and J calls were adopted from that table, with D and trimming inferred from the DNA. Of 250,000 or so clones listed, 88% were seen once; the top ten hold 0.95% to 1%. Germline V gives CDR1 MNHEY, CDR2 SVGEGT. The CDR3 is made up of 16 amino acids. V lost 2 bases and J lost 2, with 15 bases in between. This clone was detected once. The chain combines TRBV6-2 or TRBV6-3 with TRBJ1-2, with D perhaps matching TRBD1 (6 bases). Input material: peripheral blood. This clonotype originated in a woman in her 40s who had recovered from COVID-19. This CDR3 is CASSYRPGALNYGYTF. CDR3 bases: TGTGCCAGCAGTTACCGACCAGGGGCGCTGAACTATGGCTACACCTTC.